This paragraph reports one T cell receptor (beta chain). Its specificity is not known. The sample belongs to a study of cytomegalovirus exposure and HLA in healthy donors. Whole-study findings and limits: Diagnosis of cytomegalovirus status made by the classifier reportedly showed high specificity and sensitivity.

Germline-derived CDR1 and CDR2 are MGHDK and SYGVNS. This CDR3 region has 14 residues. Losses at the gene ends were 7 bases for V and 5 bases for J; bases not matched to a gene: 9. PCR primers comprised 60 Vbeta and 13 Jbeta primers. This table comes from immunoSEQ multiplex PCR, and its TCRdb copy is limited to in-frame clones, with some not included. The data contain more than 85,000 clones, around 73% of them seen just once; the ten biggest clones take up around 7.7%. Specimen: PBMCs. The rearrangement uses TRBV25-1 and TRBJ2-5; 8 positions match TRBD2. The receptor comes from a man aged 35-49 years in good health and CMV-seronegative. The CDR3 nucleotides read TGTGCCAGCACCGACCCCGGGAGGGAGGAGACCCAGTACTTC. Its protein product is CASTDPGREETQYF.